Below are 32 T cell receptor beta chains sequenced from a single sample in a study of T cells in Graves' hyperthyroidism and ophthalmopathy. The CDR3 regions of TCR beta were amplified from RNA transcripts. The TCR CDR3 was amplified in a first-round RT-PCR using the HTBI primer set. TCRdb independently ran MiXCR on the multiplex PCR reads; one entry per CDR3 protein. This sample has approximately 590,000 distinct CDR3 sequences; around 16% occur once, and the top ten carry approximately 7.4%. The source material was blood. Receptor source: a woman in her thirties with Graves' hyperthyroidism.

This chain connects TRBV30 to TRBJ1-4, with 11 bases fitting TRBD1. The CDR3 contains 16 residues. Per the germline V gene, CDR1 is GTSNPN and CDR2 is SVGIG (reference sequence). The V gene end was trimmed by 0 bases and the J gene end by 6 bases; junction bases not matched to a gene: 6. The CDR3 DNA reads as TGTGCCTGGAGTGTACTGGGGACAGGGGGATATGAAAAACTGTTTTTT. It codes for CAWSVLGTGGYEKLFF. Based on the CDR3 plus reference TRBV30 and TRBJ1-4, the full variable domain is SQTIHQWPATLVQPVGSPLSLECTVEGTSNPNLYWYRQAAGRGLQLLFYSVGIGQISSEVPQNLSASRPQDRQFILSSKKLLLSDSGFYLCAWSVLGTGGYEKLFFGSGTQLSVL.

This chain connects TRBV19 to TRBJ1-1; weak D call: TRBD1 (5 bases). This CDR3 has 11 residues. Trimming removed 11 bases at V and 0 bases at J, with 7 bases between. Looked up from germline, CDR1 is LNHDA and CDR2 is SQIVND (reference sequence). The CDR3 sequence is CASGLNTEAFF. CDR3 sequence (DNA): TGTGCCTCAGGGCTGAACACTGAAGCTTTCTTT.

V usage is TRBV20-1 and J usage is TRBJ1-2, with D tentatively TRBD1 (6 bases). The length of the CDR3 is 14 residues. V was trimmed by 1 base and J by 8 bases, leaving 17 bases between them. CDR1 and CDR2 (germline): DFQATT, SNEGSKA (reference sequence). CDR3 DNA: TGCAGTGCTAGAGCCTCGGGGGGGCGGCGGGGCTACACCTTC. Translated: CSARASGGRRGYTF.

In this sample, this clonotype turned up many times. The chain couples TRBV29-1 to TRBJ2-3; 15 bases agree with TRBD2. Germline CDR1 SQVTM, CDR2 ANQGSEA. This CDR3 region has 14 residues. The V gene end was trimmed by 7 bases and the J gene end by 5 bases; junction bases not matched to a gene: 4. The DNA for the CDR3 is TGCAGCGCTGGGGGACTAGCGGGAGGAGATACGCAGTATTTT. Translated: CSAGGLAGGDTQYF.

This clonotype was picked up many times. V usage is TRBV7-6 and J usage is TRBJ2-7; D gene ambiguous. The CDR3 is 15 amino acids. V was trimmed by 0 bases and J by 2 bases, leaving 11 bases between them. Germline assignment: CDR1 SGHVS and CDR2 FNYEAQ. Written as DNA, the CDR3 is TGTGCCAGCAGCTTAGCCGCGGACCCAGCCTACGAGCAGTACTTC. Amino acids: CASSLAADPAYEQYF. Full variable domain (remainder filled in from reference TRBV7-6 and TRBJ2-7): GAGVSQSPRYKVTKRGQDVALRCDPISGHVSLYWYRQALGQGPEFLTYFNYEAQQDKSGLPNDRFSAERPEGSISTLTIQRTEQRDSAMYRCASSLAADPAYEQYFGPGTRLTVT.

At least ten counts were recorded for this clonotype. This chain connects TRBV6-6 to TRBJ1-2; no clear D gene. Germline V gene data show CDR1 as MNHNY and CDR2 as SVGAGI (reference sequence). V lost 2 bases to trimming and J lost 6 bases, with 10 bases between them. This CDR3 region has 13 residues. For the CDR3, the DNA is TGTGCCAGCAGTTACGGCGGTGGGGATGGCTACACCTTC. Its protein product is CASSYGGGDGYTF.

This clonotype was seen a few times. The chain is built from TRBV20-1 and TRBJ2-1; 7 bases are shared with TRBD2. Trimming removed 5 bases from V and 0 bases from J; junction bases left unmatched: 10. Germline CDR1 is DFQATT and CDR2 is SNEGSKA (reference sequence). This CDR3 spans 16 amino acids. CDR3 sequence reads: CSAFSTSESSYNEQFF. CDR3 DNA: TGCAGTGCTTTCTCTACTAGCGAAAGCTCCTACAATGAGCAGTTCTTC.

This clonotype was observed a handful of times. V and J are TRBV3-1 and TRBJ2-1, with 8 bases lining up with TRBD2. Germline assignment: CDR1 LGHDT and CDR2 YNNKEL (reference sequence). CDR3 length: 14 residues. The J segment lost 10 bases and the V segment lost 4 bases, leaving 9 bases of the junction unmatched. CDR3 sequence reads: CASSPKLLAGEQFF. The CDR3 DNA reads TGTGCCAGCAGCCCGAAACTCCTAGCGGGCGAGCAGTTCTTC.

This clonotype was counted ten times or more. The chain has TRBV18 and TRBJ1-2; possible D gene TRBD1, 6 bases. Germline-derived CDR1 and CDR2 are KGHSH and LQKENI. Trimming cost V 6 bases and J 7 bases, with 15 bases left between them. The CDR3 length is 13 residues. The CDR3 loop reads CASSGQSDAGYTF. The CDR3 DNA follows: TGTGCCAGCTCCGGACAGTCGGACGCTGGCTACACCTTC.

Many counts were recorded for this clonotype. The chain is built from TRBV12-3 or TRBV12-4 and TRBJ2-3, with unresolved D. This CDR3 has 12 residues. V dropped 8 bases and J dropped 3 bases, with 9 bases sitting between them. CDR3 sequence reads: CASAVDTDTQYF. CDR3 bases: TGTGCCAGCGCCGTGGATACAGATACGCAGTATTTT.

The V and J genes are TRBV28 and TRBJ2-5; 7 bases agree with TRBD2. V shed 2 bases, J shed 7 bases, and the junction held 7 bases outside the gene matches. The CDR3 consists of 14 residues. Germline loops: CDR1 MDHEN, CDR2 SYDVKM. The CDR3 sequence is CASSLNSPGGTQYF. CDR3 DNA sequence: TGTGCCAGCAGTTTAAACAGTCCGGGGGGGACCCAGTACTTC.

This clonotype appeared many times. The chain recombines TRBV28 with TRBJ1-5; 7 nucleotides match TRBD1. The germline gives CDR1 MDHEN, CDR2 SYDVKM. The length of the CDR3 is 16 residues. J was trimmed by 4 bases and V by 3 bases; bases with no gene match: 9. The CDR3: CASSFRQGLSNQPQHF. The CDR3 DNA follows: TGTGCCAGCAGTTTCCGACAGGGATTGTCTAATCAGCCCCAGCATTTT.

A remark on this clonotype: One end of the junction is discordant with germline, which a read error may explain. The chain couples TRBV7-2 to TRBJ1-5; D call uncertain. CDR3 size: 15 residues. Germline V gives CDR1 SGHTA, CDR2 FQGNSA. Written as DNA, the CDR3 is TGTGCCGGCAGCCAAGGACTGCATAGCAATCAGCCCCAGCATTTT. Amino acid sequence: CAGSQGLHSNQPQHF.

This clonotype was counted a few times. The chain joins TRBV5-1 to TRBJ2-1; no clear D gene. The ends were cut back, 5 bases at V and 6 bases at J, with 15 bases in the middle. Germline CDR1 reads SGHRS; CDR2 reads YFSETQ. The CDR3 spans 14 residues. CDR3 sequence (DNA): TGCGCCAGCAGATCCCGGGCCGCCAGCAATGAGCAGTTCTTC. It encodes CASRSRAASNEQFF.

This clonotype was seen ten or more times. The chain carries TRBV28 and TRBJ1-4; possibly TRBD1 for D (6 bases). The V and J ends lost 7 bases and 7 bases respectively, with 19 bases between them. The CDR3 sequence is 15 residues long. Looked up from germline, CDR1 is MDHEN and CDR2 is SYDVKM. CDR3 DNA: TGTGCCAGCACCCTGTCAGGGGACAAACTTGAAAAACTGTTTTTT. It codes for CASTLSGDKLEKLFF.

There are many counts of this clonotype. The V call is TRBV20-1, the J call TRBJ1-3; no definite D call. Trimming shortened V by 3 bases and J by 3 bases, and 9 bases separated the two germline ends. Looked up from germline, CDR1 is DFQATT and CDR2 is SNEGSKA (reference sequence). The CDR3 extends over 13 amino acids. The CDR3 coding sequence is TGCAGTGCTAGCCTCGGGGTTGGAAACACCATATATTTT. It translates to CSASLGVGNTIYF.

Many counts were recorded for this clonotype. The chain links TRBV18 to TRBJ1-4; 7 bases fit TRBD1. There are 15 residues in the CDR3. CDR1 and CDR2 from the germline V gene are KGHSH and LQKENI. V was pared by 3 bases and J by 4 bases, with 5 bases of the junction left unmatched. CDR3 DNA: TGTGCCAGCTCACCGACCAGGGGGAATAATGAAAAACTGTTTTTT. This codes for CASSPTRGNNEKLFF.

The CDR3 bases are TGTGCCAGCAGCTCCGAGGGGGTATCTGAAGCTTTCTTT. This encodes CASSSEGVSEAFF. J is TRBJ1-1 and V is TRBV7-9; D perhaps matches TRBD1 (6 bases). CDR3 size: 13 residues. Trimming cost V 4 bases and J 6 bases, with 12 bases left between them. Germline values: CDR1 SEHNR, CDR2 FQNEAQ (reference sequence).

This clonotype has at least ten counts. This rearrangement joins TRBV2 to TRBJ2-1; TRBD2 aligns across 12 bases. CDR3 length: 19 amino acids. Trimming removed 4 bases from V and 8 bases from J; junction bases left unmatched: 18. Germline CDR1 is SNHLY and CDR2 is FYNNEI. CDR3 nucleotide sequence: TGTGCCAGCAGTGGAGGGGTTGGGACTAGCGGGCGCCCGACGGATGAGCAGTTCTTC. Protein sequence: CASSGGVGTSGRPTDEQFF.

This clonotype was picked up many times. This CDR3 is CAIAAGALYAEQFF. Here the CDR3 DNA reads TGTGCCATCGCCGCCGGGGCCCTTTATGCTGAGCAGTTCTTC. The chain recombines TRBV28 with TRBJ2-1; D possibly uses TRBD1 or TRBD2 (5 bases each). Germline CDR1 is MDHEN and CDR2 is SYDVKM. V lost 10 bases to trimming and J lost 9 bases, with 22 bases between them. The CDR3 totals 14 residues.

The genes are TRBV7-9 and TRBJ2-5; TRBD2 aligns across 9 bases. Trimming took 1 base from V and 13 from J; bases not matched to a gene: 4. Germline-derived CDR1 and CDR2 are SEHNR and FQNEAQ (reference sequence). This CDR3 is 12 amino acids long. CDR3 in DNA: TGTGCCAGCAGCTTAGGACTAGCGGATCCGTACTTC. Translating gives CASSLGLADPYF. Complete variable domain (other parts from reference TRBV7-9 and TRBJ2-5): DTGVSQNPRHKITKRGQNVTFRCDPISEHNRLYWYRQTLGQGPEFLTYFQNEAQLEKSRLLSDRFSAERPKGSFSTLEIQRTEQGDSAMYLCASSLGLADPYFGPGTRLLVL.

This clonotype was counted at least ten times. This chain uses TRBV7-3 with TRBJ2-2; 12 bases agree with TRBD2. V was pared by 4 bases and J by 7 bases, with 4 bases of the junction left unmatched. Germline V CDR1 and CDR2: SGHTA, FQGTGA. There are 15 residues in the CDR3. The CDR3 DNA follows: TGTGCCAGCAGCTCTAGCGGGAGGGCCAACGGGGAGCTGTTTTTT. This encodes CASSSSGRANGELFF. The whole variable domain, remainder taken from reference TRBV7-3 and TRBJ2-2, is GAGVSQTPSNKVTEKGKYVELRCDPISGHTALYWYRQSLGQGPEFLIYFQGTGAADDSGLPNDRFFAVRPEGSVSTLKIQRTERGDSAVYLCASSSSGRANGELFFGEGSRLTVL.

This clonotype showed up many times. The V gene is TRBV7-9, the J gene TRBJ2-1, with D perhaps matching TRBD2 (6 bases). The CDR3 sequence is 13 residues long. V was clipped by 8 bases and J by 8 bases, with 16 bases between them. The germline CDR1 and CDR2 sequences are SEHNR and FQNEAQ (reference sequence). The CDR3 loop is CASAKRVEDEQFF. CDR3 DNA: TGTGCCAGCGCGAAGCGGGTGGAAGATGAGCAGTTCTTC.

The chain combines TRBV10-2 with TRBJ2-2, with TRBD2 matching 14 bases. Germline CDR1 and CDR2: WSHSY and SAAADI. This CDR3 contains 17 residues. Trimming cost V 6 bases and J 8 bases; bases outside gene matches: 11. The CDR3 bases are TGCGCCAGCAGCCTACCCGGGACTAGCGGGAGATCGGGGGAGCTGTTTTTT. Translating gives CASSLPGTSGRSGELFF.

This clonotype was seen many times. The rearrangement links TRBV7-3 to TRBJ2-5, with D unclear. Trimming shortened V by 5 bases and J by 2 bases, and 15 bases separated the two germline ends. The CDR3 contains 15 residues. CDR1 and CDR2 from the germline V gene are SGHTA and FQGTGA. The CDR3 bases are TGTGCCAGCAGCCCGCGTGATGGCAGGCAAGAGACCCAGTACTTC. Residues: CASSPRDGRQETQYF. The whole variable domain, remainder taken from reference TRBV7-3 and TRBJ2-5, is GAGVSQTPSNKVTEKGKYVELRCDPISGHTALYWYRQSLGQGPEFLIYFQGTGAADDSGLPNDRFFAVRPEGSVSTLKIQRTERGDSAVYLCASSPRDGRQETQYFGPGTRLLVL.

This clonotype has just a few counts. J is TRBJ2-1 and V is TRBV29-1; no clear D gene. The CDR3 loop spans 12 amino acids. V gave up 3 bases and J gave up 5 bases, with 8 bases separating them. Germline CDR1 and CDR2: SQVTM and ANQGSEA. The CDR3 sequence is CSVDSHHNEQFF. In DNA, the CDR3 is TGCAGCGTTGATTCTCACCACAATGAGCAGTTCTTC.

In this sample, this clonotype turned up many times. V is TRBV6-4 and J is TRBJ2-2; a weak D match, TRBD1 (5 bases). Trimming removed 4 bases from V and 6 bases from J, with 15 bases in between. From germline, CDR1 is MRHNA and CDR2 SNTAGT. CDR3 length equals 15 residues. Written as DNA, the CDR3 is TGTGCCAGCAGTGTTGCGCAGGGTGCGGCCGGGGAGCTGTTTTTT. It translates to CASSVAQGAAGELFF.

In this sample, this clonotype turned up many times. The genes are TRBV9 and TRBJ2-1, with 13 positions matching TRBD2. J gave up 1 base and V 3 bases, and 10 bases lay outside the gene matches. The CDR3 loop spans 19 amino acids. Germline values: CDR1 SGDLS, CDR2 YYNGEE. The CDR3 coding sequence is TGTGCCAGCAGCGAGGGGGGACTAGCGGGACCTATATCCTACAATGAGCAGTTCTTC. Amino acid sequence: CASSEGGLAGPISYNEQFF.

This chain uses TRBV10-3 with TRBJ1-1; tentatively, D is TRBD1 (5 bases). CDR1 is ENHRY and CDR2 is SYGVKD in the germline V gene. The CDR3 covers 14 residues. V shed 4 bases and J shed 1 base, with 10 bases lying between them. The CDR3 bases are TGTGCCATCAGTGTGGATAGGGGGAACACTGAAGCTTTCTTT. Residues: CAISVDRGNTEAFF.

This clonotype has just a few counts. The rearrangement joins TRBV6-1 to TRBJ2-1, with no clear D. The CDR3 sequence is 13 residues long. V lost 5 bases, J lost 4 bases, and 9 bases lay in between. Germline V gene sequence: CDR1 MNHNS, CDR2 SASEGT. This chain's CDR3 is CASSWTYYNEQFF. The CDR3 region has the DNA TGTGCCAGCAGTTGGACCTATTACAATGAGCAGTTCTTC.

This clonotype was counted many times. The CDR3 DNA sequence: TGTGCCACGGGACAGCTGTCCACCATATATTTT. Encoded protein: CATGQLSTIYF. The chain combines TRBV11-2 with TRBJ1-3; TRBD1 matches at 7 bases. V was pared by 10 bases and J by 9 bases, with 6 bases of the junction left unmatched. This CDR3 is built from 11 residues. Germline V lookup: CDR1 SGHAT, CDR2 FQNNGV.

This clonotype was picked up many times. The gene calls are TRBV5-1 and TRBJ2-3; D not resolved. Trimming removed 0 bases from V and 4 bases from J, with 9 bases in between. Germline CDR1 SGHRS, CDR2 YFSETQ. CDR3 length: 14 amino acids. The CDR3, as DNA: TGCGCCAGCAGCTTGGAAGCAACGGCAGATACGCAGTATTTT. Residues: CASSLEATADTQYF.